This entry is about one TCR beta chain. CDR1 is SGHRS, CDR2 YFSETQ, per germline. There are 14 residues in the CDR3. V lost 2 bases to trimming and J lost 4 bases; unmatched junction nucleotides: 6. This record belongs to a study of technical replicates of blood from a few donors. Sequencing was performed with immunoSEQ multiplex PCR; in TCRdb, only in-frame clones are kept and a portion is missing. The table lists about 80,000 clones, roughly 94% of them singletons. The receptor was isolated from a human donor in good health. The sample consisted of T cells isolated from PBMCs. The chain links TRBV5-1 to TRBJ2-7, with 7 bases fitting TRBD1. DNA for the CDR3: TGCGCCAGCAGCTTAGGGGGCGAAATATACGAGCAGTACTTC. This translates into CASSLGGEIYEQYF. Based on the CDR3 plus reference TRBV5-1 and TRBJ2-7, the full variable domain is KAGVTQTPRYLIKTRGQQVTLSCSPISGHRSVSWYQQTPGQGLQFLFEYFSETQRNKGNFPGRFSGRQFSNSRSEMNVSTLELGDSALYLCASSLGGEIYEQYFGPGTRLTVT.